A single sample is the source of the 27 T cell receptor beta chains below, sequenced in a study of CD8 T cell repertoires and HIV-1 epitope variants. What these receptors recognize is not known. TCRdb's table, derived via immunoSEQ multiplex PCR, lists solely in-frame clones and lacks some. The profile shows thousands of clones, around 63% of them singletons. Input material: cultured CD8+ T cells derived from PBMCs. These receptors were taken from a male donor with HIV.

V gene TRBV10-2 combines with J gene TRBJ1-5; no clear D. In germline, CDR1 is WSHSY, CDR2 SAAADI. The CDR3 covers 17 residues. The germline V and J ends were trimmed by 4 bases and 0 bases, with 16 bases remaining between them. The CDR3 spells CASSAERGPHSNQPQHF. The CDR3 DNA sequence: TGCGCCAGCAGTGCCGAAAGAGGCCCCCATAGCAATCAGCCCCAGCATTTT.

Comment on this clone: Mismatch with germline at one junction end may stem from a read error. This chain joins TRBV19 and TRBJ1-5; perhaps TRBD1 as D (6 bases). Looked up from germline, CDR1 is LNHDA and CDR2 is SQIVND (reference sequence). This CDR3 has 13 amino acids. The CDR3 reads CATKGGSYQPQHF. The CDR3 DNA sequence: TGTGCCACCAAGGGGGGTAGCTATCAGCCCCAGCATTTT.

CDR3 DNA sequence: TGCAGTGCTAGGGCCCTGGAGGGAGCTTTCTTT. This sequence encodes CSARALEGAFF. The chain recombines TRBV20-1 with TRBJ1-1; no clear D gene. The length of the CDR3 is 11 residues. Trimming removed 3 bases from V and 10 bases from J, with 12 bases in between. Germline V CDR1 and CDR2: DFQATT, SNEGSKA (reference sequence).

The chain carries TRBV2 and TRBJ2-3; the D gene is possibly TRBD2 (7 bases). V shed 8 bases and J shed 3 bases, with 18 bases lying between them. Germline V gene lookup returns CDR1 SNHLY and CDR2 FYNNEI. The CDR3 has 15 residues. CDR3 amino acids: CASRMGGGWTDTQYF. The DNA for the CDR3 is TGTGCCAGCCGAATGGGAGGGGGTTGGACAGATACGCAGTATTTT.

The rearrangement uses TRBV19 and TRBJ2-3, with 7 bases matching TRBD1. Germline CDR1 reads LNHDA; CDR2 reads SQIVND (reference sequence). After removal of 1 base from V and 5 bases from J, the junction contained 3 bases not matched to a gene. The CDR3 sequence is 14 residues long. The CDR3 protein is CASSIGPGGDTQYF. DNA for the CDR3: TGTGCCAGTAGTATAGGGCCAGGGGGAGATACGCAGTATTTT.

This sequence joins TRBV28 and TRBJ1-4; D unresolved. The CDR3 is made up of 12 amino acids. Germline CDR1 and CDR2: MDHEN and SYDVKM. Trimming cost V 5 bases and J 7 bases, with 8 bases left between them. This CDR3 reads CASSDWGEKLFF. In DNA form, the CDR3 reads TGTGCCAGCAGTGACTGGGGTGAAAAACTGTTTTTT.

CDR3 nucleotides: TGCGCCAGCAACCCCACCGGACAGGGAGACTATGGCTACACCTTC. Translated: CASNPTGQGDYGYTF. This chain connects TRBV5-1 to TRBJ1-2; the match to TRBD1 covers 8 bases. The CDR3 runs 15 residues. V was pared by 6 bases and J by 3 bases, with 10 bases of the junction left unmatched. Germline assignment: CDR1 SGHRS and CDR2 YFSETQ.

CDR3 loop: CASSLSVGTGSNQPQHF. CDR3 sequence (DNA): TGTGCCAGCAGCTTATCGGTCGGGACAGGGTCCAATCAGCCCCAGCATTTT. This rearrangement joins TRBV7-6 to TRBJ1-5, with TRBD1 matching 9 bases. Germline loops: CDR1 SGHVS, CDR2 FNYEAQ. V gave up 2 bases and J gave up 3 bases; unmatched junction bases: 8. The CDR3 is 17 amino acids.

J is TRBJ1-1 and V is TRBV4-3; D call uncertain. Germline V gene sequence: CDR1 LGHNA, CDR2 YSLEER. Trimming left V 0 bases short and J 1 base short, with 9 bases between. The CDR3 totals 15 residues. In nucleotides, the CDR3 is TGCGCCAGCAGCCAAGAAAGGGTAAAGAACACTGAAGCTTTCTTT. Translation gives CASSQERVKNTEAFF.

The genes are TRBV5-6 and TRBJ2-1; D possibly corresponds to TRBD2 (6 bases). The CDR3 contains 15 residues. The germline V and J ends were trimmed by 2 bases and 0 bases, with 9 bases remaining between them. CDR1 is SGHDT, CDR2 YYEEEE, per germline. In DNA, the CDR3 is TGTGCCAGCAGCTTAGGAGGGAGCTCCTACAATGAGCAGTTCTTC. It translates to CASSLGGSSYNEQFF.

This rearrangement joins TRBV6-1 to TRBJ2-2, with D perhaps matching TRBD2 (6 bases). Trimming shortened V by 7 bases and J by 6 bases, and 18 bases separated the two germline ends. CDR1 is MNHNS, CDR2 SASEGT, per germline. The CDR3 covers 15 residues. The CDR3, as DNA: TGTGCCAGCATCCTCACTAGCTGGTCCCCCGGGGAGCTGTTTTTT. It codes for CASILTSWSPGELFF.

The chain employs TRBV5-1 and TRBJ1-1, with D hard to call. V was trimmed by 5 bases and J by 6 bases, leaving 17 bases between them. Germline V CDR1 and CDR2: SGHRS, YFSETQ. CDR3 size: 14 residues. The CDR3 protein is CASSLGTAAAEAFF. Here the CDR3 DNA reads TGCGCCAGCAGTTTAGGAACAGCGGCCGCTGAAGCTTTCTTT.

V is TRBV9 and J is TRBJ2-2; D gene ambiguous. The CDR3 length is 12 residues. V lost 0 bases to trimming and J lost 8 bases, with 5 bases between them. CDR1 and CDR2 from the germline V gene are SGDLS and YYNGEE. As DNA, the CDR3 is TGTGCCAGCAGCGTAGGGGGAGGGGAGCTGTTTTTT. Translation: CASSVGGGELFF.

This clone has only one observation. The J gene is TRBJ2-1, the V gene TRBV6-5, with D maybe TRBD1 (5 bases). Germline CDR1 reads MNHEY; CDR2 reads SVGAGI. Trimming shortened V by 6 bases and J by 6 bases, and 18 bases separated the two germline ends. The CDR3 consists of 15 residues. The CDR3 loop is CASSPQAQGFNEQFF. CDR3 nucleotide sequence: TGTGCCAGCAGCCCCCAGGCCCAGGGATTCAATGAGCAGTTCTTC.

The CDR3 sequence is CASSTDLRQYF. The CDR3 bases are TGTGCCAGCAGCACCGACCTCAGGCAGTACTTC. The chain is built from TRBV28 and TRBJ2-7; D is unresolved. Trimming pared 6 bases from V and 9 bases from J, leaving 12 bases between. Per the germline V gene, CDR1 is MDHEN and CDR2 is SYDVKM. The CDR3 has 11 amino acids.

The chain combines TRBV28 with TRBJ2-7; 8 bases map to TRBD1. This CDR3 contains 15 residues. With 6 bases clipped from V and 4 bases from J, the junction kept 11 bases outside the gene matches. Looked up from germline, CDR1 is MDHEN and CDR2 is SYDVKM. CDR3 amino acids: CASRVHRDRRYEQYF. DNA for the CDR3: TGTGCCAGCAGAGTCCACCGGGACAGGAGGTACGAGCAGTACTTC.

The V call is TRBV6-1, the J call TRBJ2-7; 9 bases align to TRBD2. CDR1 and CDR2 from the germline V gene are MNHNS and SASEGT. The length of the CDR3 is 13 residues. V was pared by 5 bases and J by 4 bases, with 3 bases of the junction left unmatched. The CDR3 sequence: CASSYAGGYEQYF. The CDR3, as DNA: TGTGCCAGCAGTTATGCGGGAGGGTACGAGCAGTACTTC.

The chain joins TRBV5-4 to TRBJ2-3; 7 bases agree with TRBD2. The germline CDR1 and CDR2 sequences are SGHNT and YYREEE (reference sequence). This CDR3 is built from 15 residues. V trimming: 1 base; J trimming: 3 bases; junction bases outside the gene matches: 5. CDR3 nucleotide sequence: TGTGCCAGCAGCTTGCTGGGCGGGGGAACAGATACGCAGTATTTT. Its protein is CASSLLGGGTDTQYF. Based on the CDR3 plus reference TRBV5-4 and TRBJ2-3, the full variable domain is ETGVTQSPTHLIKTRGQQVTLRCSSQSGHNTVSWYQQALGQGPQFIFQYYREEENGRGNFPPRFSGLQFPNYSSELNVNALELDDSALYLCASSLLGGGTDTQYFGPGTRLTVL.

This chain uses TRBV6-1 with TRBJ2-7, with 11 positions matching TRBD2. This CDR3 has 15 residues. CDR1 and CDR2 from the germline V gene are MNHNS and SASEGT. The trim removed 6 bases at V and 1 base at J, leaving 5 bases unmatched. Here the CDR3 DNA reads TGTGCCAGCAGCGAGGGACTAGCGGCTTCCTACGAGCAGTACTTC. Its translation: CASSEGLAASYEQYF.

V is TRBV7-7 and J is TRBJ1-1, with TRBD1 matching 7 bases. This CDR3 has 13 residues. Germline V gene lookup returns CDR1 SSHAT and CDR2 FNYEAQ (reference sequence). The junction had 2 bases not matched to a gene; V was cut back by 5 bases and J by 2 bases. CDR3 in amino acids: CASSGTANTEAFF. In DNA, the CDR3 is TGTGCCAGCAGCGGGACAGCAAACACTGAAGCTTTCTTT.

This chain uses TRBV28 with TRBJ2-7; D may be TRBD2 (6 bases). The germline V and J ends were trimmed by 5 bases and 3 bases, with 11 bases remaining between them. The CDR3 runs 13 residues. In germline, CDR1 is MDHEN, CDR2 SYDVKM. The CDR3 sequence is CASSPTSSYEQYF. The DNA for the CDR3 is TGTGCCAGCAGTCCCACTAGCAGCTACGAGCAGTACTTC.

The DNA of the CDR3 is TGTGCCAGCAGCTTAGAAGGCATGCCAGGTACCAAAAACATTCAGTACTTC. Its protein is CASSLEGMPGTKNIQYF. The chain has TRBV7-2 and TRBJ2-4; D is ambiguous. Germline V gene data show CDR1 as SGHTA and CDR2 as FQGNSA. The CDR3 has 17 amino acids. Trimming pared 1 base from V and 2 bases from J, leaving 15 bases between.

V gene TRBV15 combines with J gene TRBJ2-7; D is perhaps TRBD2 (6 bases). Germline V gene lookup returns CDR1 LNHNV and CDR2 YYDKDF (reference sequence). Trimming removed 0 bases from V and 2 bases from J, with 8 bases in between. CDR3 length equals 14 residues. The DNA of the CDR3 is TGTGCCACCAGCAGAGAGGGACTTACCTACGAGCAGTACTTC. This gives the protein CATSREGLTYEQYF.

The V gene is TRBV20-1, the J gene TRBJ1-6; D remains unclear. V shed 3 bases and J shed 14 bases, with 11 bases lying between them. The CDR3 is made up of 11 amino acids. Germline loops: CDR1 DFQATT, CDR2 SNEGSKA (reference sequence). The CDR3 loop reads CSARDPQALHF. The CDR3 region has the DNA TGCAGTGCTAGGGACCCTCAAGCCCTCCACTTT.

This clone was seen a handful of times. This sequence joins TRBV28 and TRBJ1-5; tentative D call: TRBD1 (6 bases). The CDR3 has 15 amino acids. V shed 6 bases and J shed 7 bases, with 19 bases lying between them. The germline V gene encodes CDR1 MDHEN and CDR2 SYDVKM. CDR3 bases: TGTGCCAGCAGCTTGACCATGGGGGCCGGGCAGCCCCAGCATTTT. Translating gives CASSLTMGAGQPQHF. Variable domain in full (rest from reference TRBV28 and TRBJ1-5): DVKVTQSSRYLVKRTGEKVFLECVQDMDHENMFWYRQDPGLGLRLIYFSYDVKMKEKGDIPEGYSVSREKKERFSLILESASTNQTSMYLCASSLTMGAGQPQHFGDGTRLSIL.

This sequence joins TRBV10-1 and TRBJ2-5; TRBD2 aligns across 10 bases. TRBJ2-7 matches the DNA end more closely, so the J call is doubtful. The CDR3 has 14 residues. Germline CDR1 is WNHNN and CDR2 is SYGVQD (reference sequence). The CDR3 region is CASRTSGYSYEQYF. The CDR3 DNA follows: TGCGCCAGCAGGACTAGCGGGTATTCCTACGAGCAGTACTTC.

CDR3 sequence reads: CASSDWAGGSDNEKLFF. CDR3 DNA: TGTGCCAGCAGTGACTGGGCAGGGGGCAGTGATAATGAAAAACTGTTTTTT. V and J are TRBV2 and TRBJ1-4, with 8 bases matching TRBD1. Looked up from germline, CDR1 is SNHLY and CDR2 is FYNNEI. V dropped 3 bases and J dropped 4; count of bases not matched to a gene: 10. The CDR3 length is 17 residues.